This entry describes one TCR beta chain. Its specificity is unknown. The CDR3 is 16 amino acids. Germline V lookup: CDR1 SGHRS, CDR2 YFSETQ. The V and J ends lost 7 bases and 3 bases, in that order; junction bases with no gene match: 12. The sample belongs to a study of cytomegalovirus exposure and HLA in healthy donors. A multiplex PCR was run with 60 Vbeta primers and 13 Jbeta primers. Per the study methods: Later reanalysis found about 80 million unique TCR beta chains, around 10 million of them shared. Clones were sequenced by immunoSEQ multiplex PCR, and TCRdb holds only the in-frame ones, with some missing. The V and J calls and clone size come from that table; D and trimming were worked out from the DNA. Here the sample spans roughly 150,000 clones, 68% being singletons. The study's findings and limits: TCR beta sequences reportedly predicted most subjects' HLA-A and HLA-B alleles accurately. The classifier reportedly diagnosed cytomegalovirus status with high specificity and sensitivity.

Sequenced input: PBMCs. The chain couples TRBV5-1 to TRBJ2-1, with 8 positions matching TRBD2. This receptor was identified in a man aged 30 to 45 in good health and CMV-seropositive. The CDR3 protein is CASSQEAGVVYNEQFF. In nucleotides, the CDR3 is TGCGCCAGCTCACAAGAAGCGGGAGTAGTCTACAATGAGCAGTTCTTC.